The present T cell receptor (beta chain) was sequenced within a study of CD8 T cells in Susac syndrome. The CDR3 runs to 17 residues. The germline gives CDR1 SGHDT, CDR2 YYEEEE. V dropped 1 base and J dropped 0 bases, with 16 bases sitting between them. RNA was extracted with the RNeasy kit, and a quantity of roughly 0.5 to 1 ug was reverse transcribed using random hexamers. By means of immunoSEQ multiplex PCR, TCR beta CDR3 spanning 54 Vbeta and 13 Jbeta underwent amplification. TCRdb reprocessed the immunoSEQ multiplex PCR reads with MiXCR, giving one entry per CDR3 protein. This table holds 400,000 or so distinct CDR3 sequences, around 85% found once.

The rearrangement joins TRBV5-6 to TRBJ1-1, with a weak D call TRBD1 (5 bases). Sequenced sample: CD8+ T cells from PBMCs. The sequence derives from a human donor with multiple sclerosis. The DNA for the CDR3 is TGTGCCAGCAGCTTGCCGTTATCGCGACAGCTGAACACTGAAGCTTTCTTT. It yields the protein CASSLPLSRQLNTEAFF.